The 5 T cell receptor beta chains in this list originate from one sample, sequenced in a study of CD8+CD57+ T cells in acquired aplastic anemia. TCR beta VDJ and CDR3 profiles were obtained from a genomic DNA template. TCRdb reprocessed the reads with MiXCR, giving one entry per CDR3 protein. The sample holds about 130,000 distinct CDR3 sequences, 48% seen once. Sequenced material: sorted CD4+, CD8+, or CD8+CD57+ T cells (not recorded which) from PBMCs. These receptors were collected from a human donor in good health, serving as a control.

At least ten counts were recorded for this clonotype. This chain connects TRBV2 to TRBJ2-2, with 7 bases fitting TRBD1. This CDR3 spans 14 amino acids. Per germline, CDR1 SNHLY and CDR2 FYNNEI. J lost 6 bases, V lost 7 bases, and 8 bases had no gene match. The CDR3 DNA sequence: TGTGCCAGCAAGCGTACAGGGGATTCCGGGGAGCTGTTTTTT. Residues: CASKRTGDSGELFF.

This clonotype was counted between two and nine times. This clone may be a read error of a much larger clone one base away. The J gene is TRBJ1-1, the V gene TRBV7-3; 7 bases match TRBD1. In germline, CDR1 is SGHTA, CDR2 FQGTGA. The V and J ends lost 4 bases and 8 bases, in that order; junction bases with no gene match: 7. The CDR3 covers 13 residues. CDR3 in DNA: TGTGCCAGCAGCTCCAAGGAGGGGGCCGAAGCTTTCTTT. Protein sequence: CASSSKEGAEAFF.

This clonotype came up many times. The rearrangement links TRBV24-1 to TRBJ2-1; 9 bases align to TRBD1. CDR1 KGHDR and CDR2 SFDVKD come from the germline V gene. The junction had 14 bases not matched to a gene; V was cut back by 7 bases and J by 2 bases. The CDR3 runs 18 residues. The DNA for the CDR3 is TGTGCCACCAGATGGACAGGGGCCGACAAAATCACCTACAATGAGCAGTTCTTC. Protein: CATRWTGADKITYNEQFF.

The table lists this clonotype with many counts. The V call is TRBV7-2, the J call TRBJ1-6; D gene ambiguous. Germline V gene lookup returns CDR1 SGHTA and CDR2 FQGNSA. V was trimmed by 5 bases and J by 6 bases, leaving 14 bases between them. The CDR3 contains 15 residues. CDR3 nucleotides: TGTGCCAGCAGCGCCGCGTTTGGTCCTAATTCACCCCTCCACTTT. This gives the protein CASSAAFGPNSPLHF.

This clonotype was detected many times. The J gene is TRBJ2-1, the V gene TRBV13; the D gene is possibly TRBD2 (5 bases). Trimming cost V 7 bases and J 3 bases, with 13 bases left between them. The CDR3 consists of 14 residues. Germline CDR1 and CDR2: PRHDT and FYEKMQ (reference sequence). CDR3: CASTKRAGYNEQFF. The CDR3 DNA reads TGTGCCAGCACCAAAAGGGCGGGCTACAATGAGCAGTTCTTC.